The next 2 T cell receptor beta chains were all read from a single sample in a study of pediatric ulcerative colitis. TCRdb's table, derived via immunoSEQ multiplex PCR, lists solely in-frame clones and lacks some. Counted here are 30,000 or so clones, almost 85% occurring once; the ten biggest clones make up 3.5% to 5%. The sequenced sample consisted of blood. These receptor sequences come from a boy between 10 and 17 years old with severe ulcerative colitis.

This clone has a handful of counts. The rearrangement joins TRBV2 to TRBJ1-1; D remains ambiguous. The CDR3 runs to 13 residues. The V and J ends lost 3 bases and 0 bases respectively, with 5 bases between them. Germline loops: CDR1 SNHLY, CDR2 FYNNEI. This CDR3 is CASSEGVNTEAFF. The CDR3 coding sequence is TGTGCCAGCAGTGAGGGTGTGAACACTGAAGCTTTCTTT.

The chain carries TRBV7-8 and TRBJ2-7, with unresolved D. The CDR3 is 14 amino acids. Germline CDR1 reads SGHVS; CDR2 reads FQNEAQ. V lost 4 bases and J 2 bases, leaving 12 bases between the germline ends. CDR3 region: CASSSRTLAYEQYF. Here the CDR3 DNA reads TGTGCCAGCAGCTCGAGGACGCTGGCCTACGAGCAGTACTTC.